The clone carrying this T cell receptor beta chain appeared a few times. Its antigen is not identified. Unique molecular identifiers were present on cDNA, and template switching added a universal primer site. TCRdb itself ran the 5' RACE reads through MiXCR, one entry per CDR3 protein. The top ten hold 0.75% to 1% of the sample, which has 700,000 or so distinct CDR3 sequences, around 8.6% seen once. The data are from a study of identical twins. Study-level results: Sequences that were beta out-of-frame showed weaker excess twin sharing.

All donors comprised healthy Caucasians. These data were likewise used in another study, on yellow fever vaccine responses in identical twins.

Material: PBMCs. The TCR was taken from a woman aged 18 to 35 in good health.

CDR3 loop: CASSLRTSGAGDEQFF. CDR3 nucleotides: TGTGCCAGCAGTCTTCGGACTAGCGGGGCCGGGGATGAGCAGTTCTTC. The rearrangement joins TRBV6-2 or TRBV6-3 to TRBJ2-1, with 12 positions matching TRBD2. J was trimmed by 8 bases and V by 5 bases; bases with no gene match: 10. CDR1 is MNHEY and CDR2 is SVGEGT in the germline V gene. This CDR3 region has 16 residues.